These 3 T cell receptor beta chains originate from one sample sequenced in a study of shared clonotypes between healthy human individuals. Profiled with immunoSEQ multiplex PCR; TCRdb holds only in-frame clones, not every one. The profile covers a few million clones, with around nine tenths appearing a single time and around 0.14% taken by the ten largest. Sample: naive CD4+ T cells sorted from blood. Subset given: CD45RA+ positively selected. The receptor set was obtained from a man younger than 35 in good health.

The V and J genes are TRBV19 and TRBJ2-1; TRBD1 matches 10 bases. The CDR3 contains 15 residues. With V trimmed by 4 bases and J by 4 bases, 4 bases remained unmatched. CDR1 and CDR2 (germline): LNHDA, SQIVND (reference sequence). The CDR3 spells CASSTMGQGYNEQFF. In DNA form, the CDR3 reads TGTGCCAGTAGTACCATGGGACAGGGGTACAATGAGCAGTTCTTC.

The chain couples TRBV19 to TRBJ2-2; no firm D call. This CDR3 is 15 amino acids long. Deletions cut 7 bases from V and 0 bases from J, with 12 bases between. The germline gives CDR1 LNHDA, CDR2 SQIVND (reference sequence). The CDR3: CASTASGTNTGELFF. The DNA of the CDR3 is TGTGCCAGTACCGCCAGTGGGACGAACACCGGGGAGCTGTTTTTT.

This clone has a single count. CDR3 region: CASSFWGGQETQYF. DNA of the CDR3: TGTGCCAGCAGCTTTTGGGGAGGGCAAGAGACCCAGTACTTC. V is TRBV7-9 and J is TRBJ2-5, with 7 bases fitting TRBD2. The germline V gene encodes CDR1 SEHNR and CDR2 FQNEAQ (reference sequence). The CDR3 is 14 amino acids. V lost 3 bases to trimming and J lost 2 bases; unmatched junction nucleotides: 3. The whole variable domain, remainder taken from reference TRBV7-9 and TRBJ2-5, is DTGVSQNPRHKITKRGQNVTFRCDPISEHNRLYWYRQTLGQGPEFLTYFQNEAQLEKSRLLSDRFSAERPKGSFSTLEIQRTEQGDSAMYLCASSFWGGQETQYFGPGTRLLVL.